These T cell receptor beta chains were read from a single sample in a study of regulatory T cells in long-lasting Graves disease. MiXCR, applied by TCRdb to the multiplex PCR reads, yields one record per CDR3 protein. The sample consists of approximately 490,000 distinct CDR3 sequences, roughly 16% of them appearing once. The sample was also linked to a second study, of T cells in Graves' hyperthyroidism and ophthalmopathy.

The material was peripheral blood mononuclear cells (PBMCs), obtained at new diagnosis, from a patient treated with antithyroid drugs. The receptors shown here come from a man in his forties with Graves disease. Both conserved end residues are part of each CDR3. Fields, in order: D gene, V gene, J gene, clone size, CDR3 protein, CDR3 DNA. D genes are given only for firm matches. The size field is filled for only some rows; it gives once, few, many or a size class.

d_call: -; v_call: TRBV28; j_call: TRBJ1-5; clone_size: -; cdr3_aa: CVSSLSSIFDFSNQPQHF; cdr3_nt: TGTGTCAGCAGTTTAAGCTCGATATTCGACTTTAGCAATCAGCCCCAGCATTTT
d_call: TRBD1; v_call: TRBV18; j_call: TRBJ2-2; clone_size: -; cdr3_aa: CASSPRTGTSSGELFF; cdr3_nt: TGTGCCAGCTCACCTCGGACAGGGACATCATCTGGGGAGCTGTTTTTT
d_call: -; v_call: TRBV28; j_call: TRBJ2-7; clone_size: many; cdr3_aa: CASSPPLQGEQYF; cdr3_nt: TGTGCCAGCAGTCCGCCCCTACAGGGCGAGCAGTACTTC
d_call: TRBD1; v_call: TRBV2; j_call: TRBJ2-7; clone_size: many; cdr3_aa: CASTKQGANYEQYF; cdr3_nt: TGTGCCAGTACCAAACAGGGGGCGAACTACGAGCAGTACTTC
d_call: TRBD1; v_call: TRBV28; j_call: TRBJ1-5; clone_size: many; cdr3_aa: CASSDIQGTANQPQHF; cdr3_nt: TGTGCCAGCAGTGACATACAGGGGACCGCCAATCAGCCCCAGCATTTT
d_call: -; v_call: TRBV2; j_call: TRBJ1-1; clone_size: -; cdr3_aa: CASSSGDTGQPLNTEAFF; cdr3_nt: TGTGCCAGCAGCTCGGGGGACACTGGGCAGCCCCTGAACACTGAAGCTTTCTTT
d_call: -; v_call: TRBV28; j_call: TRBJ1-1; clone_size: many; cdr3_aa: CASSFSVSMNTEAFF; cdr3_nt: TGTGCCAGCAGTTTTTCGGTCTCCATGAACACTGAAGCTTTCTTT
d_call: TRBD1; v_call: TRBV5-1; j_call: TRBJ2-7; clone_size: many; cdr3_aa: CASSLVAVGGSEQYF; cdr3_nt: TGCGCCAGCAGCTTGGTGGCCGTAGGGGGCAGCGAGCAGTACTTC
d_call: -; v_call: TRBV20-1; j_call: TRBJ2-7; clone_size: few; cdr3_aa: CSARHLQGTDEQYF; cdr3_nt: TGCAGTGCTAGACATTTACAGGGTACCGACGAGCAGTACTTC
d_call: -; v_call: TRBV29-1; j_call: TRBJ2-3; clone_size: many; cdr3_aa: CSVASPYTDTQYF; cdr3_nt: TGCAGCGTTGCCTCGCCCTACACAGATACGCAGTATTTT
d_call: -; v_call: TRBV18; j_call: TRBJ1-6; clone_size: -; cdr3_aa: CASSPPEAGVRSLHF; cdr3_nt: TGTGCCAGCTCACCACCGGAAGCTGGAGTTCGGTCCCTCCACTTT
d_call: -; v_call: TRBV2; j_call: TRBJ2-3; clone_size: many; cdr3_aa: CASGKSTDTQYF; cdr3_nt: TGTGCCAGCGGGAAGAGCACAGATACGCAGTATTTT
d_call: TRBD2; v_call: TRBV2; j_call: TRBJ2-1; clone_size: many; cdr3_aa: CASSVQREFDEQFF; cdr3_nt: TGTGCCAGCAGTGTTCAGCGGGAGTTCGATGAGCAGTTCTTC
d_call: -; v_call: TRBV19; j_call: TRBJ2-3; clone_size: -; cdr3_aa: CASNDYSSTDTQYF; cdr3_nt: TGTGCCAGCAACGACTACTCTAGCACAGATACGCAGTATTTT
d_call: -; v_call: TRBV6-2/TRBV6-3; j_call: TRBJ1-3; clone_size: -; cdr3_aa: CASSTDSSGNTIYF; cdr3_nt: TGTGCCAGCAGTACGGACAGCTCTGGAAACACCATATATTTT
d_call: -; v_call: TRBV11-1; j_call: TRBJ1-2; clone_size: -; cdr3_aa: CASSTFYGYTF; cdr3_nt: TGTGCCAGCAGCACGTTTTATGGCTACACCTTC
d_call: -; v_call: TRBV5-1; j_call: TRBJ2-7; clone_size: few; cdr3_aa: CASSTQAGSYEQYF; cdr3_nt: TGCGCCAGCAGCACCCAGGCAGGCTCCTACGAGCAGTACTTC
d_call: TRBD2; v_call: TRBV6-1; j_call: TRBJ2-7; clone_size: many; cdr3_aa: CASSGLAGHYEQYF; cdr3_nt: TGTGCCAGCAGTGGACTAGCGGGACACTACGAGCAGTACTTC
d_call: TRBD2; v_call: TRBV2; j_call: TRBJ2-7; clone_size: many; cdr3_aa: CASSELAGVAYEQYF; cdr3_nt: TGTGCCAGCAGTGAACTTGCGGGAGTCGCCTACGAGCAGTACTTC